This T cell receptor (beta chain) stems from a study of vaccination and CD4 T cells after COVID-19. Study-level information: The convalescents comprised six males and four females, two of them Hispanic. Stimuli were overlapping spike peptide pools of SARS-CoV-2 and three common cold coronaviruses (HCoV-NL63, HCoV-OC43, HCoV-229E).

Treatment described: approximately 10-day PBMC culture with coronavirus spike peptide pools or control peptides (ViraFEST assay). The authors cultured approximately 2 million PBMCs per well with 10 IU/ml IL-2 and 8 to 10 ug/ml peptide pools. Points from the study as a whole: The researchers studied relatively few convalescent patients and omitted early post-infection timepoints.

As to this clonotype: What it binds is unknown.

Once obtained from cultured CD4+ T cells, the DNA was sequenced using the Oncomine TCR Beta short-read assay. TCRdb processed the PCR reads anew with MiXCR; each CDR3 protein has one entry. Of 13,000 to 15,000 distinct CDR3 sequences in the sample, about 48% are singletons; the top ten hold over 3.5%. This CDR3 is built from 13 residues. Per the germline V gene, CDR1 is MNHNS and CDR2 is SASEGT. The V end lost 7 bases, the J end lost 6 bases, and 15 bases lay between the germline ends. The sequenced sample was CD4+ T cells from blood, cultured in vitro, obtained before SARS-CoV-2 vaccination. This clonotype originated in a human donor who had recovered from COVID-19. The chain is built from TRBV6-1 and TRBJ1-2; D is undetermined. The CDR3 spells CASIPNYRDGYTF. The CDR3 coding sequence is TGTGCCAGCATCCCGAACTATAGGGATGGCTACACCTTC.